This TCR beta chain was identified in a study of identifying expanded T cells in peripheral blood (dated by TCRdb to between 2018 and 2020). Study-wide context: Separate aliquots of the same genomic DNA pool were sequenced to produce technical replicates, and four replicates were compared in pairs.

TCRbeta CDR3 regions were profiled by bias-controlled multiplex PCR amplification of genomic DNA with the immunoSEQ Assay. On the authors' methods: The absolute abundance of each unique TCRbeta CDR3 region was quantified after sequences were collapsed and filtered. Differential abundance was tested with a binomial (Fisher-equivalent) model and with a beta-binomial model adding time-dependent variance fitted from healthy donors. Clones with fewer than 5 combined templates were excluded, and clones with Benjamini-Hochberg FDR below 0.01 were called differentially abundant. Beta-binomial variance was modeled as a function of total template count across the two samples using the form v = (b*log(k)+a)^2. TCRdb took over this immuneACCESS table, retaining in-frame rearrangements with V and J assigned. Such tables are incomplete; in checked studies, under half of the missing clones stem from an unresolved V gene, and the remainder is unexplained. That table gives V, J and clone size, and the DNA gave D and trimming. The table for this sample lists about 130,000 clones; 86% of them were counted only once. The top ten clonotypes cover approximately 8.9% of the sample.

With respect to this clone: Its antigen is currently not known. Base qualities were left out, and no much larger clone turns up one base away.

Overall study results and their limits: Approximately 1.2 differentially abundant clones were flagged by the binomial model between technical replicates, whereas about 16 and 19 were flagged over around two weeks and four weeks, respectively. The beta-binomial model significantly reduced the number of clones called differentially abundant and the false-positive rate across all healthy-donor time intervals. The authors expected biological variance in healthy repertoires might increase further over much longer intervals such as months to years. Across all healthy donors, variance in clone template counts between roughly 2-week samples was found to increase significantly with total template count.

Looking up the germline V gene yields CDR1 SGHDN and CDR2 FVKESK. The junction shows trimming of 0 bases on V and 2 bases on J, plus 3 bases between the germline ends. From its cysteine to its phenylalanine, the CDR3 spans 13 amino acids. The entry retains the CDR3 DNA only, 39 bases that are in frame from base 1. No immune events such as infections were documented for the healthy donors during the collection period. To calibrate time-dependent variance in a beta-binomial model of T-cell clone differential abundance, blood repertoires from healthy donors were used as a training cohort. The training cohort comprised ten or so healthy donors, 3 female and 7 male. On average the donors were 43 years old, and their ages spanned roughly 25 to 70 years. Whole blood, obtained from a commercial supplier, was collected from each healthy donor at three time points spaced roughly 14 days apart. For immunosequencing, genomic DNA was extracted from unsorted whole blood.

The sample taken for sequencing was blood. The chain is made from TRBV14 and TRBJ2-3; the D segment cannot be called with confidence. This clonotype originated in a person between 18 and 69 years old in good health. The CDR3 amino acid sequence is: CASSQELTDTQYF. The bases read TGTGCCAGCAGCCAAGAGCTCACAGATACGCAGTATTTT.